These 22 T cell receptor beta chains came from one sample sequenced in a study of blood T cell repertoires in COVID-19. This table comes from immunoSEQ multiplex PCR, and its TCRdb copy is limited to in-frame clones, with some not included. This sample carries about 120,000 clones, roughly nine tenths of them seen once, and the ten largest clones take under 5%. Sequencing was performed on peripheral blood. The source of these receptors is a man between 40 and 49 years old with acute or convalescent COVID-19.

The chain employs TRBV2 and TRBJ1-6; 7 bases are shared with TRBD1. After removal of 7 bases from V and 6 bases from J, the junction contained 6 bases not matched to a gene. CDR1 SNHLY and CDR2 FYNNEI come from the germline V gene. The CDR3 is 14 residues long. The CDR3 DNA is TGTGCCAGCATCCTAAGACAGGGTAATTCACCCCTCCACTTT. Translating gives CASILRQGNSPLHF.

The V gene is TRBV18, the J gene TRBJ2-2, with D unresolved. This CDR3 spans 16 amino acids. In germline, CDR1 is KGHSH, CDR2 LQKENI. V was clipped by 0 bases and J by 2 bases, with 10 bases between them. Here the CDR3 reads CASSPPVNSNTGELFF. The CDR3 DNA sequence: TGTGCCAGCTCACCACCGGTGAACAGTAACACCGGGGAGCTGTTTTTT.

V and J are TRBV6-2 or TRBV6-3 and TRBJ1-1, with D unclear. Trimming pared 2 bases from V and 8 bases from J, leaving 9 bases between. The CDR3 loop spans 12 amino acids. Germline values: CDR1 MNHEY, CDR2 SVGEGT. The CDR3 region has the DNA TGTGCCAGCAGTTACATGGCTTCCGAAGCTTTCTTT. This gives the protein CASSYMASEAFF.

This clone was detected once. The gene calls are TRBV7-2 and TRBJ2-3; 8 positions match TRBD2. The germline V gene has CDR1 SGHTA and CDR2 FQGNSA. With 5 bases clipped from V and 13 bases from J, the junction kept 11 bases outside the gene matches. There are 13 residues in the CDR3. CDR3 nucleotide sequence: TGTGCCAGCAGCCCCTTGGGTAGCGGGATCAAGTATTTT. Its translation: CASSPLGSGIKYF. The full variable domain, with the rest looked up from reference TRBV7-2 and TRBJ2-3, is GAGVSQSPSNKVTEKGKDVELRCDPISGHTALYWYRQSLGQGLEFLIYFQGNSAPDKSGLPSDRFSAERTGGSVSTLTIQRTQQEDSAVYLCASSPLGSGIKYFGPGTRLTVL.

V is TRBV30 and J is TRBJ1-5; TRBD1 matches at 8 bases. J gave up 5 bases and V 0 bases, and 6 bases lay outside the gene matches. The germline CDR1 and CDR2 sequences are GTSNPN and SVGIG (reference sequence). The length of the CDR3 is 15 residues. CDR3 in amino acids: CAWSVQGGDHQPQHF. CDR3 bases: TGTGCCTGGAGTGTACAGGGGGGCGATCATCAGCCCCAGCATTTT.

The chain links TRBV2 to TRBJ2-2, with D possibly TRBD1 on 5 matching bases. This CDR3 region has 13 residues. Germline CDR1 SNHLY, CDR2 FYNNEI. Trimming removed 6 bases from V and 1 base from J, with 6 bases in between. In DNA, the CDR3 is TGTGCCAGCAGACAGGAGAACACCGGGGAGCTGTTTTTT. This encodes CASRQENTGELFF.

This chain joins TRBV12-5 and TRBJ1-1, with 7 bases that match TRBD1. The CDR3 runs to 19 residues. With 7 bases clipped from V and 0 bases from J, the junction kept 20 bases outside the gene matches. Germline loops: CDR1 LGHNT, CDR2 FRNRAP. The CDR3 DNA sequence: TGTGCTAGTGCCGGGTCAGGGGGAGGTTTAATCATTATGAACACTGAAGCTTTCTTT. Translating it yields CASAGSGGGLIIMNTEAFF. The whole variable domain, filled in from reference TRBV12-5 and TRBJ1-1, reads DARVTQTPRHKVTEMGQEVTMRCQPILGHNTVFWYRQTMMQGLELLAYFRNRAPLDDSGMPKDRFSAEMPDATLATLKIQPSEPRDSAVYFCASAGSGGGLIIMNTEAFFGQGTRLTVV.

The V gene is TRBV2, the J gene TRBJ1-2, with a possible D match to TRBD1 (5 bases). CDR3 length: 13 amino acids. CDR1 SNHLY and CDR2 FYNNEI come from the germline V gene. V lost 7 bases and J 0 bases, leaving 9 bases between the germline ends. The CDR3 coding sequence is TGTGCCAGCAACCCGGGGGCTAACTATGGCTACACCTTC. Residues: CASNPGANYGYTF.

The chain combines TRBV24-1 with TRBJ1-2; 7 nucleotides match TRBD1. This CDR3 is built from 17 residues. In germline, CDR1 is KGHDR, CDR2 SFDVKD. V was clipped by 3 bases and J by 0 bases; unmatched bases: 9. The CDR3 spells CATSDAAGGRTNYGYTF. The CDR3 DNA reads as TGTGCCACCAGTGATGCGGCAGGGGGACGGACTAACTATGGCTACACCTTC.

The chain joins TRBV3-1 (or the pseudogene TRBV3-2) to TRBJ1-1; D not resolved. The CDR3 is 15 amino acids. In germline, CDR1 is LGHDT, CDR2 YNNKEL (reference sequence). The ends were cut back, 0 bases at V and 5 bases at J, with 13 bases in the middle. The CDR3: CASSQEAAVATEAFF. CDR3 DNA sequence: TGTGCCAGCAGCCAAGAAGCGGCAGTTGCGACTGAAGCTTTCTTT.

V and J are TRBV30 and TRBJ1-3; D uncertain. Germline V CDR1 and CDR2: GTSNPN, SVGIG (reference sequence). Trimming stripped 3 bases from V and 7 bases from J, with 10 bases between. This CDR3 spans 12 amino acids. In DNA form, the CDR3 reads TGTGCCTGGAGCAACGGCGGGAACACCATATATTTT. It translates to CAWSNGGNTIYF.

This clone was recorded once. This chain uses TRBV24-1 with TRBJ2-3; D is undetermined. Looked up from germline, CDR1 is KGHDR and CDR2 is SFDVKD. The CDR3 totals 12 residues. V lost 9 bases to trimming and J lost 2 bases, with 8 bases between them. CDR3 coding DNA: TGTGCCACCCAAACAGACACAGATACGCAGTATTTT. Protein sequence: CATQTDTDTQYF.

The chain is built from TRBV6-5 and TRBJ1-2; D uncertain. V lost 7 bases and J lost 2, with 11 bases in between. Per germline, CDR1 MNHEY and CDR2 SVGAGI. CDR3 size: 13 residues. The DNA of the CDR3 is TGTGCCAGCACCCCCGGACTCAACTATGGCTACACCTTC. This gives the protein CASTPGLNYGYTF.

The rearrangement links TRBV5-4 to TRBJ1-1; the D gene is possibly TRBD1 (6 bases). CDR3 length: 17 residues. CDR1 and CDR2 from the germline V gene are SGHNT and YYREEE (reference sequence). V was shortened by 4 bases and J by 1 base, with 20 bases between the two germline ends. CDR3 protein: CASSLNGGLGGNTEAFF. CDR3 DNA sequence: TGTGCCAGCAGCCTAAATGGGGGCCTAGGTGGGAACACTGAAGCTTTCTTT.

The CDR3: CASSFSGTGGEQYF. As DNA, the CDR3 is TGTGCCAGCAGCTTCTCCGGGACAGGTGGCGAGCAGTACTTC. The chain employs TRBV11-3 and TRBJ2-7, with 8 bases matching TRBD1. In germline, CDR1 is SGHNT, CDR2 YENEEA. The CDR3 is made up of 14 amino acids. V lost 3 bases and J lost 6; bases outside the gene matches: 7.

This clone has only one observation. This sequence joins TRBV25-1 and TRBJ1-1; D ambiguous. The CDR3 is made up of 12 amino acids. From germline, CDR1 is MGHDK and CDR2 SYGVNS. V was cut by 3 bases and J by 3 bases, with 5 bases left in between. This CDR3 reads CASSDKYTEAFF. The CDR3 DNA sequence: TGTGCCAGCAGTGATAAATACACTGAAGCTTTCTTT.

V and J are TRBV29-1 and TRBJ2-1, with 8 bases matching TRBD2. With 4 bases clipped from V and 1 base from J, the junction kept 6 bases outside the gene matches. The CDR3 has 15 amino acids. Germline CDR1 and CDR2: SQVTM and ANQGSEA. This CDR3 reads CSVVGLAGSYNEQFF. For the CDR3, the DNA is TGCAGCGTTGTTGGGCTAGCGGGTTCCTACAATGAGCAGTTCTTC.

The CDR3 bases are TGTGCCAGCAGCCAACCTGGCCCGACGGGGATCACTGAAGCTTTCTTT. Its translation is CASSQPGPTGITEAFF. The rearrangement uses TRBV3-1 (or the pseudogene TRBV3-2) and TRBJ1-1; D call uncertain. Germline-derived CDR1 and CDR2 are LGHDT and YNNKEL (reference sequence). This CDR3 is built from 16 residues. With 2 bases removed from V and 4 bases from J, the gap between germline ends came to 17 bases.

The chain joins TRBV19 to TRBJ1-5; no reliable D call. Trimming left V 3 bases short and J 2 bases short, with 5 bases between. The CDR3 contains 13 residues. The V gene's germline CDR1 is LNHDA and CDR2 SQIVND (reference sequence). The CDR3 DNA reads as TGTGCCAGTAGTATCCCCGGCAATCAGCCCCAGCATTTT. It yields the protein CASSIPGNQPQHF.

The genes are TRBV27 and TRBJ1-2, with a tentative D call TRBD1 (6 bases). CDR1 is MNHEY, CDR2 SMNVEV, per germline (reference sequence). Trimming left V 11 bases short and J 6 bases short, with 16 bases between. The CDR3 has 12 amino acids. The CDR3 reads CAARGPGDGYTF. DNA of the CDR3: TGTGCCGCCCGAGGGCCAGGGGATGGCTACACCTTC.

The chain uses TRBV19 and TRBJ1-4, with 11 positions matching TRBD1. CDR1 LNHDA and CDR2 SQIVND come from the germline V gene (reference sequence). This CDR3 region has 15 residues. After removal of 4 bases from V and 5 bases from J, the junction contained 3 bases not matched to a gene. The CDR3 protein is CASSTGTGGNEKLFF. DNA for the CDR3: TGTGCCAGTAGTACAGGGACAGGGGGGAATGAAAAACTGTTTTTT. Together with reference TRBV19 and TRBJ1-4, the CDR3 gives the full variable domain: DGGITQSPKYLFRKEGQNVTLSCEQNLNHDAMYWYRQDPGQGLRLIYYSQIVNDFQKGDIAEGYSVSREKKESFPLTVTSAQKNPTAFYLCASSTGTGGNEKLFFGSGTQLSVL.

V usage is TRBV29-1 and J usage is TRBJ2-3; tentatively, D is TRBD2 (6 bases). Germline CDR1 SQVTM, CDR2 ANQGSEA. Trimming pared 7 bases from V and 6 bases from J, leaving 8 bases between. The CDR3 is 10 residues long. CDR3 nucleotides: TGCAGCGCAGGGAGGGATACGCAGTATTTT. This translates into CSAGRDTQYF.